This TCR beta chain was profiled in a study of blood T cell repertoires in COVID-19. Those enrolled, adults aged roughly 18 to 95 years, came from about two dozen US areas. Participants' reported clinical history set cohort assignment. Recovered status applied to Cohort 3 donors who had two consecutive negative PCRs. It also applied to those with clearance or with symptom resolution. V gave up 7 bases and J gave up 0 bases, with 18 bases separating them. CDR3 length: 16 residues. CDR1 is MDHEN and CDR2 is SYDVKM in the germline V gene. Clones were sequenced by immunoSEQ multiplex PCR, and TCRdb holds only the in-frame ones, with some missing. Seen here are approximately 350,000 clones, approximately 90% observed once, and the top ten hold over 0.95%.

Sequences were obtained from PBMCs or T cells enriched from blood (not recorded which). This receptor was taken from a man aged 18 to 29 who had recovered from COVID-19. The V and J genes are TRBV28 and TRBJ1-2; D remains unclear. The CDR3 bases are TGTGCCAGCACCCCCTTCCGGGGAAAAGCTAACTATGGCTACACCTTC. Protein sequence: CASTPFRGKANYGYTF.